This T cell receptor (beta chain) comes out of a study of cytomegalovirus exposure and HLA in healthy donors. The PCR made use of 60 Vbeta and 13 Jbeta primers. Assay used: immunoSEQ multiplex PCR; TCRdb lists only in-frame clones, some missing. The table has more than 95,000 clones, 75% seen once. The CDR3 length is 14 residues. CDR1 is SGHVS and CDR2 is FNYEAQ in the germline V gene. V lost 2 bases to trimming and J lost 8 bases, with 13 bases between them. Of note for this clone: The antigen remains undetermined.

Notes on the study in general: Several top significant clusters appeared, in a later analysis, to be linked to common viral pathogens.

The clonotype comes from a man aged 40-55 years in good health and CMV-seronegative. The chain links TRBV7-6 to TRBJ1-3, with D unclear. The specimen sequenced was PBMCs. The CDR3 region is CASSLSGLIDTIYF. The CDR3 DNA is TGTGCCAGCAGCTTATCCGGGTTGATAGACACCATATATTTT.